Shown below are 4 T cell receptor beta chains from a single sample sequenced in a study of blood T cell repertoires in COVID-19. TCRdb keeps only in-frame clones here, not all; method: immunoSEQ multiplex PCR. The table lists about 200,000 clones, roughly nine tenths of them singletons, with 0.6% to 0.9% in the top ten. The sequencing sample was made of peripheral blood. These receptors all stem from a woman in her seventies with acute or convalescent COVID-19.

The V and J genes are TRBV4-1 and TRBJ1-2, with D perhaps TRBD1 (6 bases). Germline V gene data show CDR1 as MGHRA and CDR2 as YSYEKL. This CDR3 comprises 15 residues. Deletions cut 3 bases from V and 7 bases from J, with 18 bases between. CDR3 coding DNA: TGCGCCAGCAGCCACGCCCTAACAGGGAACCTTGGCTACACCTTC. This codes for CASSHALTGNLGYTF.

The chain is built from TRBV3-1 (or the pseudogene TRBV3-2) and TRBJ1-1, with D possibly TRBD1 on 5 matching bases. Trimming removed 4 bases from V and 5 bases from J, with 14 bases in between. This CDR3 is 14 amino acids long. Looked up from germline, CDR1 is LGHDT and CDR2 is YNNKEL (reference sequence). The CDR3 spells CASSRQRSATEAFF. CDR3 DNA sequence: TGTGCCAGCAGCCGACAGAGAAGCGCGACTGAAGCTTTCTTT.

The chain has TRBV4-3 and TRBJ2-2; 9 bases map to TRBD2. This CDR3 has 17 residues. CDR1 is LGHNA and CDR2 is YSLEER in the germline V gene. Trimming removed 2 bases from V and 2 bases from J; junction bases left unmatched: 6. This chain's CDR3 is CASSQYASGANTGELFF. In DNA form, the CDR3 reads TGCGCCAGCAGCCAATACGCTAGCGGGGCCAACACCGGGGAGCTGTTTTTT.

The V call is TRBV10-3, the J call TRBJ1-2; 8 bases match TRBD1. J lost 6 bases, V lost 0 bases, and 0 bases had no gene match. The CDR3 runs to 13 residues. CDR1 is ENHRY and CDR2 is SYGVKD in the germline V gene. The CDR3 DNA sequence: TGTGCCATCAGTGAGTCACAGGGGGATGGCTACACCTTC. Its translation is CAISESQGDGYTF.